These T cell receptor beta chains were read from a single sample in a study of CD8 T cells in ankylosing spondylitis. One entry per CDR3 protein results from TCRdb running MiXCR on the 5' RACE reads. The data contain approximately 140,000 distinct CDR3 sequences, roughly 44% of them singletons. Sequencing was performed on synovial fluid, either unsorted or a sorted T cell fraction (not recorded which). The receptors here all came from a male donor with ankylosing spondylitis. Each CDR3 is given with its conserved first and last residue. D genes are given only for firm matches. Clone size is stated in some rows and not others, as once, few, many or a class when expanded.

>TRBJ1-1|once|TRBD1|TRBV28
TGTGCCAGAAGCTCCTATAGCCGGGACAGGGGCTCAAACACTGAAGCTTTCTTT
CARSSYSRDRGSNTEAFF
>TRBJ2-1|-|TRBD1|TRBV4-2
TGTGCCAGCAGCCACCCCTCCGGGACAGGGTCCAATGAGCAGTTCTTC
CASSHPSGTGSNEQFF
>TRBJ1-5|once|-|TRBV5-8
TGTGCCAGCAGCTTCTTACAGGAGATCATAAGCAATCAGCCCCAGCATTTT
CASSFLQEIISNQPQHF
>TRBJ1-2|-|TRBD1|TRBV7-9
TGTGCCAGCAGCCCCGGGACAGAGAGAAGTGGCTACACCTTC
CASSPGTERSGYTF
>TRBJ2-7|-|-|TRBV12-3/TRBV12-4
TGTGCCAGCAGTTTAGGGACGGTCGCACTCTCCTACGAGCAGTACTTC
CASSLGTVALSYEQYF
>TRBJ2-7|-|-|TRBV4-1
TGCGCCAGCAGCCAAGGTACTTTACCCCAAGGCGGCTCCTACGAGCAGTACTTC
CASSQGTLPQGGSYEQYF
>TRBJ2-7|few|-|TRBV12-3/TRBV12-4
TGTGCCAGCAGTTTTTGGATTTCCTACGAGCAGTACTTC
CASSFWISYEQYF
>TRBJ2-7|-|-|TRBV13
TGTGCCAGCAGCTTAATCCCGTCCAGGGACGAGCAGTACTTC
CASSLIPSRDEQYF
>TRBJ2-1|few|TRBD2|TRBV29-1
TGCAGCGTTGCCGGGACTAGCGGGGAATACAATGAGCAGTTCTTC
CSVAGTSGEYNEQFF
>TRBJ2-1|few|TRBD1|TRBV20-1
TGCAGTGCTATTCAAACCCCGGGACAGGGGTTCAATGAGCAGTTCTTC
CSAIQTPGQGFNEQFF
>TRBJ2-5|-|TRBD1|TRBV7-9
TGTGCCAGCACCCGGGGGGGGACAGGGGCCGTTCGAGAGACCCAGTACTTC
CASTRGGTGAVRETQYF